This T cell receptor beta chain was recovered during a study of T cells after yellow fever vaccination. Broader study findings: The booster saw the reappearance of most primary-vaccination clones (about 95% CD4, 88% CD8).

The germline V and J ends were trimmed by 7 bases and 6 bases, with 16 bases remaining between them. The germline gives CDR1 MDHEN, CDR2 SYDVKM. The CDR3 totals 14 residues. This clonotype was recorded many times. Its antigen is undetermined. TCRdb re-called the 5' RACE reads with MiXCR, one entry per CDR3 protein. The repertoire has 250,000 or so distinct CDR3 sequences, roughly 3.5% of them found once; the top ten carry 15% to 20%. The TCR was taken from a man younger than 35 who received the YFV17D yellow fever vaccine. The chain joins TRBV28 to TRBJ2-1; D may correspond to TRBD1 or TRBD2 (6 bases each). The source material was PBMCs, sampled 15 days after the yellow fever booster vaccination. The CDR3 DNA reads as TGTGCCAGCAACTACCCGGGGGCGGGCAATGAGCAGTTCTTC. Amino acids: CASNYPGAGNEQFF.